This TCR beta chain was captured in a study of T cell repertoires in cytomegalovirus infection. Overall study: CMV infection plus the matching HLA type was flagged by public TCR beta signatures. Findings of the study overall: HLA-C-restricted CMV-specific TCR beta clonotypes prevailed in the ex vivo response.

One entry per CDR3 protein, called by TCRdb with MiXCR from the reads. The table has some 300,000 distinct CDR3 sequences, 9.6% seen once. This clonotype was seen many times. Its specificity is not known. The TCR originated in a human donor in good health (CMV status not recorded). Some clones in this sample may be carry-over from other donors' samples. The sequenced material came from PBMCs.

CDR3 in amino acids: CASSVRGQGLSGANVLTF. The CDR3 DNA reads as TGTGCCAGTTCAGTTCGGGGACAGGGGCTCTCTGGGGCCAACGTCCTGACTTTC. The chain uses TRBV14 and TRBJ2-6, with 10 bases fitting TRBD1. From germline, CDR1 is SGHDN and CDR2 FVKESK. The CDR3 loop spans 18 amino acids. After removal of 9 bases from V and 0 bases from J, the junction contained 11 bases not matched to a gene.